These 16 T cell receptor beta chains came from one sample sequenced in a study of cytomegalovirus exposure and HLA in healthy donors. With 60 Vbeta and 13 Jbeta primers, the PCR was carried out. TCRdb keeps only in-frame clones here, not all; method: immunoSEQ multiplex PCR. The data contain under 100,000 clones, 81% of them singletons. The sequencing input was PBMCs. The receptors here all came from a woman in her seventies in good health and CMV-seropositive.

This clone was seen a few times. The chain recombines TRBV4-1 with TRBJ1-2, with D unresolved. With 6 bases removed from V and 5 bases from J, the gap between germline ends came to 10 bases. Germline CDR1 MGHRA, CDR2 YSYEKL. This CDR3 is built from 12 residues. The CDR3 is CASSHVGYGYTF. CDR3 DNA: TGCGCCAGCAGTCACGTCGGTTATGGCTACACCTTC.

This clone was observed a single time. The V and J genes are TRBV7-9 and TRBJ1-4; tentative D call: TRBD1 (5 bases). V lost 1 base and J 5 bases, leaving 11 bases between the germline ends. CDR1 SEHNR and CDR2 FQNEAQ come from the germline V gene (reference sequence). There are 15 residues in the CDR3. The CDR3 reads CASSLGQGVNEKLFF. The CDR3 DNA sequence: TGTGCCAGCAGCTTAGGGCAAGGGGTGAATGAAAAACTGTTTTTT.

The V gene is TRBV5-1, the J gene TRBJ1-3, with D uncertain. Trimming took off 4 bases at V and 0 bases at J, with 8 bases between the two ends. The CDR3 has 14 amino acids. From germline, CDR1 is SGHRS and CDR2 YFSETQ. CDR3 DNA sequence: TGCGCCAGCAGCGGAGCGAGCTCTGGAAACACCATATATTTT. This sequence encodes CASSGASSGNTIYF.

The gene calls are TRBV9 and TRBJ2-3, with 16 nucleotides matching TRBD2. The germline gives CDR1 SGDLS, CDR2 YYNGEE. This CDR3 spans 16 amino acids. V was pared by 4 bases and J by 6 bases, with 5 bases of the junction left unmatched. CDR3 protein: CASSQGLAGGPDTQYF. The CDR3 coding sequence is TGTGCCAGCAGCCAGGGACTAGCGGGAGGGCCTGATACGCAGTATTTT. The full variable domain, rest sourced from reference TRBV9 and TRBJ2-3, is DSGVTQTPKHLITATGQRVTLRCSPRSGDLSVYWYQQSLDQGLQFLIQYYNGEERAKGNILERFSAQQFPDLHSELNLSSLELGDSALYFCASSQGLAGGPDTQYFGPGTRLTVL.

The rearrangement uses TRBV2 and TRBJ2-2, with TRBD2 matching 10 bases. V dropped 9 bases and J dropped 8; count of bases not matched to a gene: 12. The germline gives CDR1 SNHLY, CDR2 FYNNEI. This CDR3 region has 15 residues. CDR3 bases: TGTGCCAGTGGAGGCAGCGGGAGGGCCTCGGGGGAGCTGTTTTTT. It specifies CASGGSGRASGELFF. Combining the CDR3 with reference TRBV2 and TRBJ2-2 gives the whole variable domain EPEVTQTPSHQVTQMGQEVILRCVPISNHLYFYWYRQILGQKVEFLVSFYNNEISEKSEIFDDQFSVERPDGSNFTLKIRSTKLEDSAMYFCASGGSGRASGELFFGEGSRLTVL.

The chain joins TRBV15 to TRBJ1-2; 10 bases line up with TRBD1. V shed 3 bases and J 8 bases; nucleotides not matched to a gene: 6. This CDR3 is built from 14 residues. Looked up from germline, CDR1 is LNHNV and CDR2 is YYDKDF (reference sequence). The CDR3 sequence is CATSRGTGAYGYTF. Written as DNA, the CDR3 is TGTGCCACCAGCAGGGGGACAGGGGCTTACGGCTACACCTTC.

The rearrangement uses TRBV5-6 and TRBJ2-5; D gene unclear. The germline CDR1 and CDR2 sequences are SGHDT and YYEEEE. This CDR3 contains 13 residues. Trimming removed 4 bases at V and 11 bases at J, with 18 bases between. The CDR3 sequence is CASSPGATDTQYF. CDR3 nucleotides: TGTGCCAGCAGCCCTGGAGCTACTGATACGCAGTACTTC.

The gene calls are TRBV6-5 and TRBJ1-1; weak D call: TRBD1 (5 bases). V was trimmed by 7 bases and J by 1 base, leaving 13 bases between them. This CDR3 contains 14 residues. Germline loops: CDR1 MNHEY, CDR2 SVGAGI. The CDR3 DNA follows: TGTGCCAGCACCTACACGGACAAGAACACTGAAGCTTTCTTT. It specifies CASTYTDKNTEAFF.

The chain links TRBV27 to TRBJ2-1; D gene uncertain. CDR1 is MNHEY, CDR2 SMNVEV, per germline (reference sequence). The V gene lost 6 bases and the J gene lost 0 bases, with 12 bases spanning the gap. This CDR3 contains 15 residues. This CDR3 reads CASRPDTGSYNEQFF. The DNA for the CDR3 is TGTGCCAGCAGACCCGACACTGGCTCCTACAATGAGCAGTTCTTC.

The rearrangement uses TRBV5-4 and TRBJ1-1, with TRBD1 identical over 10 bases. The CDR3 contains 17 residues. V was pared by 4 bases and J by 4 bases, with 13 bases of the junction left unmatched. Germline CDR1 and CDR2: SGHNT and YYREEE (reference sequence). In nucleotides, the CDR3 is TGTGCCAGCAGCGTAGAACCGGGACAGGGGAAGGGCACTGAAGCTTTCTTT. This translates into CASSVEPGQGKGTEAFF.

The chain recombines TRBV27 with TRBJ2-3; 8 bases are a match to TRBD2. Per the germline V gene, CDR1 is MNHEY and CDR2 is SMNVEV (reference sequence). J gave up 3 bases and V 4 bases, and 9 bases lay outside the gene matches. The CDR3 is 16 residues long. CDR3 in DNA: TGTGCCAGCAGTTCCCGAAGGAGCGGGAGTACAGATACGCAGTATTTT. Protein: CASSSRRSGSTDTQYF.

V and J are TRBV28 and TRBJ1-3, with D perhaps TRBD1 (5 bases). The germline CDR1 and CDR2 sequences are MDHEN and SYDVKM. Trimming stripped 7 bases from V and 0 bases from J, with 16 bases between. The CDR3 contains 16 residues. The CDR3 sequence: CASNLSGGTSGNTIYF. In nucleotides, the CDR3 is TGTGCCAGCAACCTTAGCGGGGGGACCTCTGGAAACACCATATATTTT.

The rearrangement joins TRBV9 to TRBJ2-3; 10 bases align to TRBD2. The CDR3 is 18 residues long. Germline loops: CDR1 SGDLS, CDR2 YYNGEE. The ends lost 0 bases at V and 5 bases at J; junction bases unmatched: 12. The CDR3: CASSVEGASGSSEDTQYF. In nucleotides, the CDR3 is TGTGCCAGCAGCGTAGAAGGGGCTAGCGGGAGCAGTGAAGATACGCAGTATTTT.

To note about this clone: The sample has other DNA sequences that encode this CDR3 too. CDR3 DNA: TGTGCCCACCGGGACAGAGATAATTCACCCCTCCACTTT. Amino acid sequence: CAHRDRDNSPLHF. V and J are TRBV30 and TRBJ1-6; 7 bases map to TRBD1. Germline values: CDR1 GTSNPN, CDR2 SVGIG (reference sequence). CDR3 length: 13 amino acids. V was pared by 8 bases and J by 5 bases, with 6 bases of the junction left unmatched.

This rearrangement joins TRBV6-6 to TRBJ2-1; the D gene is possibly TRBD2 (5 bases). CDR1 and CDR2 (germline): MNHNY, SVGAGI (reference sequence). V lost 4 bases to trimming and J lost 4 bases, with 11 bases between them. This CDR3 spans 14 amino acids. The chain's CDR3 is CASSSGSLYNEQFF. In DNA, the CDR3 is TGTGCCAGCAGTTCGGGATCCCTATACAATGAGCAGTTCTTC.

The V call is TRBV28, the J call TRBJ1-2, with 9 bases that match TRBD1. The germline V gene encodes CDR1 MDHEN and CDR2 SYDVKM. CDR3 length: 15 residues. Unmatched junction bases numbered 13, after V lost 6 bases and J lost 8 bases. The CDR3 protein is CASSGTGSARRGYTF. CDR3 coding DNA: TGTGCCAGCAGCGGGACAGGGTCCGCTCGGCGGGGCTACACCTTC.